The entry below gives a single T cell receptor beta chain sequence along with its context. What it binds is not known. T cells were not sorted, and total RNA was isolated straight from whole blood. These data are taken from a study of monozygotic twins with inflammatory bowel disease. Whole-study findings and limits: Patients received differing immunosuppressive treatments, which may have added variability to their repertoires. In these data, no single strong IBD-associated signal or clonotype received support.

Input per TCR library consisted of around 4,000 ng of total RNA. Following a re-call of the 5' RACE reads, TCRdb has one entry per CDR3 protein and lacks DNA. Recorded for this sample: just over 300,000 distinct CDR3 sequences. The receptor was derived from a human donor with ulcerative colitis or Crohn's disease, or a healthy co-twin of an affected twin (not recorded which). Material: blood.

CDR3 in amino acids: CASSSYRDRRETQYF. V is TRBV7-2 and J is TRBJ2-5; absent DNA, TCRdb's TRBD1 call cannot be checked. This CDR3 contains 15 residues. Looked up from germline, CDR1 is SGHTA and CDR2 is FQGNSA.